Listed here are 23 T cell receptor beta chains from one sample, sequenced in a study of blood T cell repertoires in COVID-19. The repertoire was sequenced with immunoSEQ multiplex PCR; TCRdb's copy has only in-frame clones and lacks some. The profile shows more than 300,000 clones, roughly 90% of them singletons. The sample taken for sequencing was PBMCs or T cells enriched from blood (not recorded which). The source is a woman in her thirties who had been exposed to COVID-19.

A few counts support this clone. The chain carries TRBV25-1 and TRBJ2-1; 11 nucleotides line up with TRBD2. There are 17 residues in the CDR3. V lost 8 bases to trimming and J lost 4 bases; unmatched junction nucleotides: 13. CDR1 and CDR2 (germline): MGHDK, SYGVNS. The chain's CDR3 is CASGKVSGTSGYNEQFF. The CDR3 DNA reads TGTGCCAGCGGTAAAGTTTCCGGGACTAGCGGATACAATGAGCAGTTCTTC.

This sequence joins TRBV11-2 and TRBJ1-1; the match to TRBD1 covers 7 bases. The CDR3 spans 15 residues. The germline V gene encodes CDR1 SGHAT and CDR2 FQNNGV. Losses at the gene ends were 4 bases for V and 1 base for J; bases not matched to a gene: 6. The CDR3, as DNA: TGTGCCAGCAGCTGGACGACAGGGAAGAACACTGAAGCTTTCTTT. Protein: CASSWTTGKNTEAFF. Full variable domain (outside the CDR3, taken from reference TRBV11-2 and TRBJ1-1): EAGVAQSPRYKIIEKRQSVAFWCNPISGHATLYWYQQILGQGPKLLIQFQNNGVVDDSQLPKDRFSAERLKGVDSTLKIQPAKLEDSAVYLCASSWTTGKNTEAFFGQGTRLTVV.

The chain carries TRBV2 and TRBJ1-2; 8 bases agree with TRBD1. Germline assignment: CDR1 SNHLY and CDR2 FYNNEI. Unmatched junction bases numbered 5, after V lost 6 bases and J lost 5 bases. The CDR3 extends over 13 amino acids. CDR3 in DNA: TGTGCCAGCAGCACGACAGGGGAGTATGGCTACACCTTC. Translation: CASSTTGEYGYTF.

This clone was counted a single time. The V and J genes are TRBV7-9 and TRBJ2-7; 10 bases match TRBD1. The CDR3 extends over 15 amino acids. V shed 4 bases, J shed 1 base, and the junction held 4 bases outside the gene matches. Germline V gene data show CDR1 as SEHNR and CDR2 as FQNEAQ (reference sequence). The DNA of the CDR3 is TGTGCCAGCAGCTCCGGACAGGGGGTGTCCTACGAGCAGTACTTC. Protein sequence: CASSSGQGVSYEQYF.

The chain links TRBV14 to TRBJ1-2; no clear D gene. CDR3 size: 14 residues. Between the trimmed V and J ends, which lost 1 base and 1 base, there was a span of 7 bases. Germline V gives CDR1 SGHDN, CDR2 FVKESK. CDR3: CASSQVRSNYGYTF. CDR3 in DNA: TGTGCCAGCAGCCAAGTACGGAGTAACTATGGCTACACCTTC.

This chain links TRBV5-1 with TRBJ1-1; 8 nucleotides match TRBD1. Germline lookup yields CDR1 SGHRS and CDR2 YFSETQ. CDR3 length: 15 amino acids. V gave up 4 bases and J gave up 0 bases; unmatched junction bases: 5. CDR3 loop: CASSSWDRMNTEAFF. The CDR3, as DNA: TGCGCCAGCAGCAGTTGGGACAGGATGAACACTGAAGCTTTCTTT.

The rearrangement uses TRBV5-6 and TRBJ1-6, with D perhaps matching TRBD1 (5 bases). Germline V gives CDR1 SGHDT, CDR2 YYEEEE. This CDR3 comprises 16 residues. Trimming shortened V by 0 bases and J by 7 bases, and 14 bases separated the two germline ends. CDR3 DNA sequence: TGTGCCAGCAGCTTGGTGGGAGGGGCCGCAAATTCACCCCTCCACTTT. This encodes CASSLVGGAANSPLHF.

This sequence joins TRBV9 and TRBJ2-7; maybe TRBD2 (6 bases). The CDR3 is made up of 14 amino acids. Deletions cut 4 bases from V and 3 bases from J, with 14 bases between. Germline V gives CDR1 SGDLS, CDR2 YYNGEE. The CDR3 coding sequence is TGTGCCAGCAGCAGCGAACGGGGGAGCTACGAGCAGTACTTC. Encoded protein: CASSSERGSYEQYF.

The chain couples TRBV30 to TRBJ1-1, with unresolved D. This CDR3 comprises 13 residues. V lost 0 bases, J lost 5 bases, and 10 bases lay in between. Per germline, CDR1 GTSNPN and CDR2 SVGIG (reference sequence). CDR3 sequence: CAWSVWAPTEAFF. The CDR3 DNA follows: TGTGCCTGGAGTGTATGGGCACCTACTGAAGCTTTCTTT.

J is TRBJ2-3 and V is TRBV7-9, with 10 nucleotides matching TRBD2. This CDR3 is 16 amino acids long. The trim removed 2 bases at V and 1 base at J, leaving 3 bases unmatched. Germline V gene data show CDR1 as SEHNR and CDR2 as FQNEAQ (reference sequence). As DNA, the CDR3 is TGTGCCAGCAGCTTATCGGGGACTAGCGGCACAGATACGCAGTATTTT. Amino acid sequence: CASSLSGTSGTDTQYF.

The chain uses TRBV7-9 and TRBJ2-7; 10 bases are a match to TRBD1. The CDR3 sequence is 17 residues long. The junction had 11 bases not matched to a gene; V was cut back by 4 bases and J by 2 bases. Germline V gene sequence: CDR1 SEHNR, CDR2 FQNEAQ (reference sequence). The CDR3 nucleotides are TGTGCCAGCAGCTCGATCGGGACAGGGGATAGTCCCTACGAGCAGTACTTC. Its translation: CASSSIGTGDSPYEQYF.

About this clone itself: Other DNA sequences from this sample encode an identical CDR3 as well. The rearrangement links TRBV18 to TRBJ1-1; possibly TRBD1 for D (5 bases). There are 13 residues in the CDR3. V shed 3 bases and J shed 8 bases, with 13 bases lying between them. CDR1 is KGHSH, CDR2 LQKENI, per germline. The CDR3 DNA is TGTGCCAGCTCACCCCCTGGGCAGGGCGAAGCTTTCTTT. It is translated as CASSPPGQGEAFF. Full variable domain (outside the CDR3, taken from reference TRBV18 and TRBJ1-1): NAGVMQNPRHLVRRRGQEARLRCSPMKGHSHVYWYRQLPEEGLKFMVYLQKENIIDESGMPKERFSAEFPKEGPSILRIQQVVRGDSAAYFCASSPPGQGEAFFGQGTRLTVV.

The V and J genes are TRBV6-5 and TRBJ2-7, with TRBD1 matching 8 bases. Germline V CDR1 and CDR2: MNHEY, SVGAGI. This CDR3 is built from 14 residues. With 4 bases clipped from V and 6 bases from J, the junction kept 8 bases outside the gene matches. The CDR3 nucleotides read TGTGCCAGCAGTTCAGGGGGCACCCCTCGCGAGCAGTACTTC. The encoded protein is CASSSGGTPREQYF.

V usage is TRBV2 and J usage is TRBJ1-1, with TRBD1 matching over 10 bases. The CDR3 is 15 residues long. Germline CDR1 SNHLY, CDR2 FYNNEI. V lost 6 bases, J lost 5 bases, and 9 bases stayed unmatched. The CDR3 DNA follows: TGTGCCAGCAGCGACCCGGGACAGGGGAGAACTGAAGCTTTCTTT. Protein sequence: CASSDPGQGRTEAFF.

This chain links TRBV27 with TRBJ2-1; a weak D match, TRBD1 (6 bases). The germline V gene has CDR1 MNHEY and CDR2 SMNVEV (reference sequence). V was trimmed by 7 bases and J by 9 bases, leaving 13 bases between them. This CDR3 spans 12 amino acids. The CDR3 loop reads CASTNRVAEQFF. The CDR3 DNA sequence: TGTGCCAGCACAAACAGGGTCGCTGAGCAGTTCTTC.

J is TRBJ2-1 and V is TRBV7-2; the match to TRBD2 covers 10 bases. J lost 10 bases, V lost 3 bases, and 6 bases had no gene match. Germline V CDR1 and CDR2: SGHTA, FQGNSA. The CDR3 contains 14 residues. CDR3: CASSFYLLAGEQFF. The DNA of the CDR3 is TGTGCCAGCAGCTTCTACTTACTAGCGGGGGAGCAGTTCTTC.

The chain joins TRBV5-6 to TRBJ2-2, with 10 bases that match TRBD1. The CDR3 covers 16 residues. The junction had 6 bases not matched to a gene; V was cut back by 0 bases and J by 7 bases. The germline gives CDR1 SGHDT, CDR2 YYEEEE. CDR3 bases: TGTGCCAGCAGCTTGGCGACGGGACAGGGGTACGGGGAGCTGTTTTTT. It codes for CASSLATGQGYGELFF.

The genes are TRBV9 and TRBJ1-2; 8 bases are a match to TRBD1. The CDR3 loop spans 14 amino acids. The junction had 5 bases not matched to a gene; V was cut back by 0 bases and J by 7 bases. CDR1 is SGDLS, CDR2 YYNGEE, per germline. This chain's CDR3 is CASSVEDRGGGYTF. The CDR3 coding sequence is TGTGCCAGCAGCGTAGAAGACAGGGGTGGTGGCTACACCTTC.

The V call is TRBV5-1, the J call TRBJ1-4, with a weak D call TRBD1 (5 bases). CDR1 and CDR2 from the germline V gene are SGHRS and YFSETQ. CDR3 length: 17 residues. V lost 2 bases and J lost 1, with 15 bases in between. The CDR3 protein is CASSLWARAGTNEKLFF. The CDR3 nucleotides are TGCGCCAGCAGCTTATGGGCCAGGGCCGGAACTAATGAAAAACTGTTTTTT. Full variable domain (missing parts from reference TRBV5-1 and TRBJ1-4): KAGVTQTPRYLIKTRGQQVTLSCSPISGHRSVSWYQQTPGQGLQFLFEYFSETQRNKGNFPGRFSGRQFSNSRSEMNVSTLELGDSALYLCASSLWARAGTNEKLFFGSGTQLSVL.

The chain has TRBV29-1 and TRBJ1-1, with 10 bases aligning to TRBD1. CDR3 size: 15 residues. Germline loops: CDR1 SQVTM, CDR2 ANQGSEA. The trim removed 6 bases at V and 0 bases at J, leaving 7 bases unmatched. CDR3 protein: CSVGQGLYMNTEAFF. The CDR3 bases are TGCAGCGTGGGACAGGGGCTGTACATGAACACTGAAGCTTTCTTT.

The chain joins TRBV7-9 to TRBJ2-3; D might be TRBD2 (5 bases). Germline V gives CDR1 SEHNR, CDR2 FQNEAQ (reference sequence). The CDR3 length is 12 residues. Trimming left V 5 bases short and J 8 bases short, with 11 bases between. The CDR3 DNA reads TGTGCCAGCAGCCCTGACGGAGGTACGCAGTATTTT. Residues: CASSPDGGTQYF.

The CDR3 coding sequence is TGTGCCAGGGACAGGGTAAGATCTAACTATGGCTACACCTTC. Residues: CARDRVRSNYGYTF. The chain employs TRBV14 and TRBJ1-2; TRBD1 aligns across 8 bases. V lost 9 bases, J lost 0 bases, and 6 bases stayed unmatched. CDR1 is SGHDN and CDR2 is FVKESK in the germline V gene. The CDR3 spans 14 residues.

As DNA, the CDR3 is TGTGCCACCAGTGAGGGGCAATACAATGAGCAGTTCTTC. It encodes CATSEGQYNEQFF. The rearrangement joins TRBV24-1 to TRBJ2-1; a possible D gene is TRBD1 (5 bases). Germline V gene data show CDR1 as KGHDR and CDR2 as SFDVKD. The CDR3 is 13 amino acids. Trimming removed 4 bases from V and 4 bases from J, with 7 bases in between.